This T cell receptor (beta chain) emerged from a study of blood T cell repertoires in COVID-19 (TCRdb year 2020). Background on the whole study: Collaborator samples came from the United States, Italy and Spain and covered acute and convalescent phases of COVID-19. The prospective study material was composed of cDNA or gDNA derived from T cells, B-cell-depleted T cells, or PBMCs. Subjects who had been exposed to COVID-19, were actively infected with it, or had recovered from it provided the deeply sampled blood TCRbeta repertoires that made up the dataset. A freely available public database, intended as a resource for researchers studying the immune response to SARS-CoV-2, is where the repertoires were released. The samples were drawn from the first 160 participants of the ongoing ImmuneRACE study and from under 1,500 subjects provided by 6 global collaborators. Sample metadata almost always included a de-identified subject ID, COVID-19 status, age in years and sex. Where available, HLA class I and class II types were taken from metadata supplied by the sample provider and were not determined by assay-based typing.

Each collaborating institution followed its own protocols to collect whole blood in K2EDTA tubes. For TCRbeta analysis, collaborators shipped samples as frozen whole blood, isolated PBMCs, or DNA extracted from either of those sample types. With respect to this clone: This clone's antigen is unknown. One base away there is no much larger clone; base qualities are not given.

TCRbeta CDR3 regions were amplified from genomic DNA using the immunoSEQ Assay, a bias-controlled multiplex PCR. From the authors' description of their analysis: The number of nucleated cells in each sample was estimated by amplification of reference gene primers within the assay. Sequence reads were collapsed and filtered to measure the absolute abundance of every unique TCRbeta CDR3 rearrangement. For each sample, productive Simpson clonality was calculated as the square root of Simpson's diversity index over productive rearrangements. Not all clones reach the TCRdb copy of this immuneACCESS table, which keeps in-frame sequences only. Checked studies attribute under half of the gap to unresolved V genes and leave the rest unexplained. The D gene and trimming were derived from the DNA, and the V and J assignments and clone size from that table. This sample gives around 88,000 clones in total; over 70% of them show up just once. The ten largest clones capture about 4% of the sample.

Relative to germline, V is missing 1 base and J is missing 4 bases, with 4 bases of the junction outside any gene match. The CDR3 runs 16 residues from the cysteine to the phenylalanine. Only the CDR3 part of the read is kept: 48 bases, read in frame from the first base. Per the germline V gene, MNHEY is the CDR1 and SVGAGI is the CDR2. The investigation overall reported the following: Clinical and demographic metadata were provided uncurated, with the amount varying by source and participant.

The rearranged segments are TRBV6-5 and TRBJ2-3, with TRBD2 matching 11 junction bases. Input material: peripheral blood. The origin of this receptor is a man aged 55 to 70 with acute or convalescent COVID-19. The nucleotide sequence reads TGTGCCAGCAGTTACTTTAGCGGGAGGGTGGCAGATACGCAGTATTTT. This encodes CASSYFSGRVADTQYF.